Included here is one TCR beta chain sequence, with context. The junction shows a germline mismatch at one end, possibly a read error. A single record per CDR3 protein comes from TCRdb applying MiXCR to the 5' RACE reads. The sample lists approximately 60,000 distinct CDR3 sequences, less than 30% seen once, with approximately 2.2% in the top ten. The CDR3 is 15 residues long. From germline, CDR1 is SNHLY and CDR2 FYNNEI. The sorted Tregs were CD4+CD25+CD127-/low cells. This TCR derives from a female donor with breast cancer. The V gene is TRBV2, the J gene TRBJ1-6, with TRBD1 matching over 11 bases. The sequencing input was tumor-infiltrating Tregs sorted from the breast tumor. The CDR3 loop reads CGSTRDRGTGSPLHF. DNA of the CDR3: TGTGGCAGCACGCGGGACAGGGGGACCGGTTCACCCCTCCACTTT.